This TCR beta chain came from a study of CD8+ T cells in alopecia areata. The wider study: Patients received oral tofacitinib, 5 to 10 mg twice daily, for moderate-to-severe alopecia areata.

This clone was counted a single time. Its antigen is undetermined. Broader study findings: Affected scalp, especially in alopecia totalis/universalis, had a higher clonality than normal scalp did.

Following RNA extraction, reverse transcription yielded cDNA that acted as the sequencing template. Only in-frame clones appear in the TCRdb table, and some are missing; sequencing was by immunoSEQ multiplex PCR. This table has about 150,000 clones, 87% appearing once. Alopecia areata patients provided lesional scalp punch biopsies and peripheral blood. The germline V gene has CDR1 MNHEY and CDR2 SMNVEV (reference sequence). V shed 2 bases, J shed 3 bases, and the junction held 1 base outside the gene matches. The CDR3 is 13 residues long. Source: CD8+ T cells sorted from blood, taken at week 0. The gene calls are TRBV27 and TRBJ2-7; 7 bases map to TRBD1. This sequence was found in a human donor with alopecia areata. The CDR3 DNA sequence: TGTGCCAGCAGTTTAGGGACAGTCTACGAGCAGTACTTC. Protein sequence: CASSLGTVYEQYF.